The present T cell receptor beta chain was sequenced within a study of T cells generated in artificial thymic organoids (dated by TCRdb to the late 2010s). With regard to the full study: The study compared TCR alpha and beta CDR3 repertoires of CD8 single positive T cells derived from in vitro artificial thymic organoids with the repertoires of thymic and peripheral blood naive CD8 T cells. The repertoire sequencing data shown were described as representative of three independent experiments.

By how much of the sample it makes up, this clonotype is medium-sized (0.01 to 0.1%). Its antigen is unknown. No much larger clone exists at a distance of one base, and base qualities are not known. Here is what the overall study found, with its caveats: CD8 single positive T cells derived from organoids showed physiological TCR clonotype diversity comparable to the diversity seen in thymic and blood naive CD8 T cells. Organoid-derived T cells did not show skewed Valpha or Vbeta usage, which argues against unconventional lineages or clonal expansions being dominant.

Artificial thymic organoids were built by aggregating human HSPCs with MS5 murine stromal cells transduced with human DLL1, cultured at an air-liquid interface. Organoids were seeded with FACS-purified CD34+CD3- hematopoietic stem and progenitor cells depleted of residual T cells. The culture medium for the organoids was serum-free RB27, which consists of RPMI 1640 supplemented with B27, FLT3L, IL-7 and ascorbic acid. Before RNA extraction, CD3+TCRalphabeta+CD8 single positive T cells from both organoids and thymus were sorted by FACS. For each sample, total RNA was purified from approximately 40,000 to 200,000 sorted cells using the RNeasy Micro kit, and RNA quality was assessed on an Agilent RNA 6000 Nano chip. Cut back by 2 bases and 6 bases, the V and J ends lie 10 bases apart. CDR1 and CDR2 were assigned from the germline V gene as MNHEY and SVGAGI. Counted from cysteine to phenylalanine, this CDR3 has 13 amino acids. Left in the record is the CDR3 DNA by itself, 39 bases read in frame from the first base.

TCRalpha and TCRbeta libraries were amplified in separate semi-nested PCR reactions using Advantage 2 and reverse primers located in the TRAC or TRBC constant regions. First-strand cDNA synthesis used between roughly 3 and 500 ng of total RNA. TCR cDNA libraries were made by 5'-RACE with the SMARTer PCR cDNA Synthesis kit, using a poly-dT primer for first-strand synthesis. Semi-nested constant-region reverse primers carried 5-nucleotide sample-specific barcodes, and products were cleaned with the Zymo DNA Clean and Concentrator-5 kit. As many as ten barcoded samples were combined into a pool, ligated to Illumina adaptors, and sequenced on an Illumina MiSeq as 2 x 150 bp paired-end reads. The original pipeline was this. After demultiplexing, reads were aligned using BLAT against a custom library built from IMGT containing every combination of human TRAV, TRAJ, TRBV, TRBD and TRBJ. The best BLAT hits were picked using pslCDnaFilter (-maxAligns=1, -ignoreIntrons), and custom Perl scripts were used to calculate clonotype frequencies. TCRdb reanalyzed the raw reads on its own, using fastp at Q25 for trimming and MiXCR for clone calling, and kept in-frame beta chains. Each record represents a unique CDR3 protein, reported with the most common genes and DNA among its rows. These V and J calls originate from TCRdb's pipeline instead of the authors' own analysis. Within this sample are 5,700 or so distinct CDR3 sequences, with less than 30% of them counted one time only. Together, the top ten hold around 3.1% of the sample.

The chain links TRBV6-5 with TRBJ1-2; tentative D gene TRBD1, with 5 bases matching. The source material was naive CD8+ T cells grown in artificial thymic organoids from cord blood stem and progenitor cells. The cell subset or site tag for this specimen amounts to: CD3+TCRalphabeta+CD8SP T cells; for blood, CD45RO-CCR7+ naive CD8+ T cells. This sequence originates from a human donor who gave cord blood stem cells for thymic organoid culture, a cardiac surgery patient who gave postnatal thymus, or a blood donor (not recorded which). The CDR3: CASSYRPGNGYTF. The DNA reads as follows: TGTGCCAGCAGTTACAGGCCAGGGAATGGCTACACCTTC.